A selection of T cell receptor beta chains follows, all from one sample in a study of CD8+ T cells in alopecia areata. Method: immunoSEQ multiplex PCR; TCRdb's copy keeps in-frame clones and lacks some. The sample yields 110,000 to 150,000 clones, roughly 60% seen once. The sequenced sample consisted of CD8+ T cells sorted from blood. The receptors derive from a human donor in good health. Each CDR3 is given with its conserved first and last residue. Each record gives: D gene, J gene, clone size, V gene, CDR3 protein, CDR3 DNA. A D gene is named only where the DNA matches it firmly. Clone size is stated in some rows and not others, as once, few, many or a class when expanded.

NA | TRBJ1-1 | NA | TRBV29-1 | CSVEGRSRDHLNTEAFF | TGCAGCGTTGAAGGTAGATCCCGGGACCACCTGAACACTGAAGCTTTCTTT
NA | TRBJ2-1 | NA | TRBV7-9 | CASSHNEQFF | TGTGCCAGCAGTCACAATGAGCAGTTCTTC
TRBD2 | TRBJ2-7 | NA | TRBV27 | CASSLGTSGYEQYF | TGTGCCAGCAGTTTGGGGACTAGCGGCTACGAGCAGTACTTC
NA | TRBJ1-2 | NA | TRBV5-4 | CASSSYRDGRGGYTF | TGTGCCAGCAGCAGCTACCGGGACGGCCGCGGGGGCTACACCTTC
TRBD1 | TRBJ2-3 | NA | TRBV6-5 | CASRTGVVTDTQYF | TGTGCCAGCAGGACAGGGGTCGTCACAGATACGCAGTATTTT
TRBD1 | TRBJ2-2 | NA | TRBV25-1 | CASHRGLAGELFF | TGTGCCAGCCACAGGGGGCTCGCCGGGGAGCTGTTTTTT
NA | TRBJ2-1 | once | TRBV4-1 | CASSHDLVPPGNEQFF | TGCGCCAGCAGCCACGACCTGGTCCCGCCGGGCAATGAGCAGTTCTTC
NA | TRBJ1-1 | NA | TRBV19 | CASSIRAGNTEAFF | TGTGCCAGTAGTATACGGGCTGGCAACACTGAAGCTTTCTTT
TRBD2 | TRBJ2-5 | NA | TRBV29-1 | CSVEDLREKTQYF | TGCAGCGTTGAAGATTTGCGGGAGAAGACCCAGTACTTC
TRBD2 | TRBJ2-1 | NA | TRBV27 | CASSTSGLAAEQFF | TGTGCCAGCAGTACCTCAGGACTAGCTGCCGAGCAGTTCTTC
NA | TRBJ2-1 | NA | TRBV5-1 | CASSYESAEQFF | TGCGCCAGCAGTTACGAATCGGCGGAGCAGTTCTTC
TRBD1 | TRBJ1-5 | NA | TRBV13 | CASSLGTGGNQPQHF | TGTGCCAGCAGCTTGGGAACAGGGGGTAATCAGCCCCAGCATTTT
NA | TRBJ1-1 | few | TRBV6-1 | CASSEARRTLNTEAFF | TGTGCCAGCAGTGAAGCGCGGAGGACATTGAACACTGAAGCTTTCTTT
TRBD2 | TRBJ2-5 | once | TRBV27 | CASTPGTSGTRETQYF | TGTGCCAGCACCCCAGGGACTAGCGGGACCAGAGAGACCCAGTACTTC
NA | TRBJ2-6 | few | TRBV29-1 | CSAAGLSGANVLTF | TGCAGCGCGGCGGGTCTCTCTGGGGCCAACGTCCTGACTTTC
NA | TRBJ2-7 | NA | TRBV5-1 | CASSLDQGSYEQYF | TGCGCCAGCAGCTTGGATCAGGGAAGTTACGAGCAGTACTTC
NA | TRBJ2-2 | NA | TRBV9 | CASSVAGGNTGELFF | TGTGCCAGCAGCGTAGCTGGGGGGAACACCGGGGAGCTGTTTTTT
NA | TRBJ2-7 | NA | TRBV7-9 | CASSLAPLYEQYF | TGTGCCAGCAGCTTAGCCCCCTTATACGAGCAGTACTTC
TRBD1 | TRBJ2-5 | NA | TRBV5-6 | CASSIFFTGAQETQYF | TGTGCCAGCAGCATTTTCTTTACAGGGGCCCAAGAGACCCAGTACTTC
NA | TRBJ1-2 | NA | TRBV29-1 | CSVEDRGDRTYGYTF | TGCAGCGTTGAAGATCGGGGCGACAGGACCTATGGCTACACCTTC
NA | TRBJ2-7 | NA | TRBV15 | CATNVGDGAYEQYF | TGTGCCACCAACGTAGGGGATGGTGCCTACGAGCAGTACTTC
NA | TRBJ2-1 | NA | TRBV6-4 | CASSDGPDNEQFF | TGTGCCAGCAGTGACGGGCCGGACAATGAGCAGTTCTTC
NA | TRBJ1-1 | few | TRBV9 | CASSVATGLNTEAFF | TGTGCCAGCAGCGTAGCTACAGGGCTGAACACTGAAGCTTTCTTT
NA | TRBJ2-7 | NA | TRBV29-1 | CSVEDTVSIQQYF | TGCAGCGTTGAAGACACAGTGTCAATCCAGCAGTACTTC
NA | TRBJ2-7 | NA | TRBV6-6 | CASSYSPSHEQYF | TGTGCCAGCAGTTACTCGCCAAGCCACGAGCAGTACTTC
NA | TRBJ2-7 | few | TRBV4-1 | CASSQDWNAYEQYF | TGCGCCAGCAGCCAAGATTGGAATGCGTACGAGCAGTACTTC
TRBD2 | TRBJ2-7 | NA | TRBV15 | CATSTGLADYEQYF | TGTGCCACCAGCACAGGACTAGCGGACTACGAGCAGTACTTC
NA | TRBJ2-7 | NA | TRBV27 | CASSLKLAYEQYF | TGTGCCAGCAGTTTAAAACTAGCCTACGAGCAGTACTTC
TRBD2 | TRBJ2-2 | few | TRBV7-2 | CASSLGLAGVRIPGELFF | TGTGCCAGCAGCTTAGGACTAGCGGGAGTTAGAATTCCCGGGGAGCTGTTTTTT
TRBD2 | TRBJ2-1 | NA | TRBV2 | CASSTSSGGAYNEQFF | TGTGCCAGCAGTACTTCTAGCGGGGGGGCCTACAATGAGCAGTTCTTC
TRBD1 | TRBJ1-1 | NA | TRBV27 | CASSPHDRGTEAFF | TGTGCCAGCAGTCCCCACGACAGGGGAACTGAAGCTTTCTTT
NA | TRBJ2-6 | NA | TRBV7-9 | CASSLVCCSGANVLTF | TGTGCCAGCAGCTTAGTATGTTGCTCTGGGGCCAACGTCCTGACTTTC
NA | TRBJ2-1 | once | TRBV30 | CAWTLSSYNEQFF | TGTGCCTGGACTCTGAGCTCCTACAATGAGCAGTTCTTC
NA | TRBJ2-1 | few | TRBV12-2 | CASSSWANEQFF | TGTGCCAGCAGCTCATGGGCCAATGAGCAGTTCTTC
TRBD2 | TRBJ2-1 | few | TRBV2 | CASTMTASGYNEQFF | TGTGCCAGCACTATGACGGCTAGCGGATACAATGAGCAGTTCTTC
NA | TRBJ2-1 | few | TRBV19 | CASSIAESSYNEQFF | TGTGCCAGTAGTATCGCGGAGAGCTCCTACAATGAGCAGTTCTTC
NA | TRBJ2-7 | NA | TRBV7-9 | CASTPLALEQYF | TGTGCCAGCACACCCCTAGCGCTCGAGCAGTACTTC
TRBD1 | TRBJ1-5 | NA | TRBV29-1 | CSVEDRESRHF | TGCAGCGTCGAAGACAGGGAATCCAGGCATTTT
NA | TRBJ2-1 | NA | TRBV2 | CASFGAEQFF | TGTGCTTCCTTCGGTGCTGAGCAGTTCTTC
NA | TRBJ1-1 | NA | TRBV30 | CAWSDLMNTEAFF | TGTGCCTGGAGTGATCTGATGAACACTGAAGCTTTCTTT
NA | TRBJ1-5 | once | TRBV7-6 | CASTAIQGGQPQHF | TGTGCCAGCACCGCAATACAGGGCGGGCAGCCCCAGCATTTT
NA | TRBJ1-5 | NA | TRBV4-1 | CASSQDTRSNQPQHF | TGCGCCAGCAGCCAAGATACTCGGTCCAATCAGCCCCAGCATTTT
TRBD2 | TRBJ2-4 | few | TRBV29-1 | CSVEVVASGSPRIQYF | TGCAGCGTTGAAGTGGTGGCTAGCGGGAGTCCCCGGATTCAGTACTTC
NA | TRBJ2-7 | NA | TRBV29-1 | CSVEKDYEQYF | TGCAGCGTTGAAAAGGATTACGAGCAGTACTTC
TRBD2 | TRBJ2-1 | once | TRBV19 | CASSIGREPYNEQFF | TGTGCCAGTAGTATAGGGCGGGAGCCCTACAATGAGCAGTTCTTC
NA | TRBJ2-7 | NA | TRBV2 | CASRANRYEQYF | TGTGCCAGCAGAGCCAACAGATACGAGCAGTACTTC
NA | TRBJ1-1 | NA | TRBV28 | CASSFGPDSEAFF | TGTGCCAGCAGTTTCGGGCCAGACTCTGAAGCTTTCTTT
NA | TRBJ1-2 | NA | TRBV9 | CASSVGGSGNYGYTF | TGTGCCAGCAGCGTAGGAGGGTCCGGGAACTATGGCTACACCTTC
NA | TRBJ1-1 | NA | TRBV13 | CASSRGYWKTEAFF | TGTGCCAGCAGCCGGGGCTATTGGAAGACTGAAGCTTTCTTT
NA | TRBJ1-2 | NA | TRBV2 | CASRGFDGYTF | TGTGCCAGCAGGGGTTTCGATGGCTACACCTTC
NA | TRBJ2-7 | once | TRBV30 | CAWSDPYEQYF | TGTGCCTGGAGTGACCCTTACGAGCAGTACTTC
NA | TRBJ2-7 | NA | TRBV13 | CASSPVGGGSHEQYF | TGTGCCAGCAGCCCGGTCGGGGGAGGATCCCACGAGCAGTACTTC
NA | TRBJ1-2 | NA | TRBV6-5 | CASRDNYGYTF | TGTGCCAGCAGGGATAACTATGGCTACACCTTC
NA | TRBJ2-1 | NA | TRBV30 | CAWSQRAIMYNEQFF | TGTGCCTGGAGTCAGAGGGCCATCATGTACAATGAGCAGTTCTTC
NA | TRBJ2-7 | few | TRBV9 | CASSVEVGTVDEQYF | TGTGCCAGCAGCGTAGAAGTAGGGACGGTGGACGAGCAGTACTTC
NA | TRBJ2-1 | NA | TRBV13 | CASSPGRTRGDEQFF | TGTGCCAGCAGCCCCGGCAGGACCAGGGGAGATGAGCAGTTCTTC
NA | TRBJ1-1 | once | TRBV5-6 | CASSPPWGGNTEAFF | TGTGCCAGCAGCCCCCCGTGGGGGGGGAACACTGAAGCTTTCTTT
NA | TRBJ2-2 | once | TRBV6-5 | CASSYSIPGYGGELFF | TGTGCCAGCAGTTACTCGATTCCAGGTTACGGCGGGGAGCTGTTTTTT
TRBD1 | TRBJ2-7 | NA | TRBV4-1 | CASSDRVTGGDEQYF | TGCGCCAGCAGCGATCGTGTGACAGGGGGCGACGAGCAGTACTTC